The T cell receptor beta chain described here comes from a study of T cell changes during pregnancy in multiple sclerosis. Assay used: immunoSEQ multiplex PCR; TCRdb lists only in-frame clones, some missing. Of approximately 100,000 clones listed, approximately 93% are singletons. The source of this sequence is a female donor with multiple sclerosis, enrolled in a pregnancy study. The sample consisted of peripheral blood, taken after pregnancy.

The CDR3 sequence is CASSEFSPTF. The DNA for the CDR3 is TGTGCCAGCAGTGAGTTCTCCCCCACCTTC. This chain uses TRBV6-1 with TRBJ1-2; D not certain. Trimming took off 3 bases at V and 13 bases at J, with 9 bases between the two ends. Germline V gives CDR1 MNHNS, CDR2 SASEGT. The CDR3 is made up of 10 amino acids.